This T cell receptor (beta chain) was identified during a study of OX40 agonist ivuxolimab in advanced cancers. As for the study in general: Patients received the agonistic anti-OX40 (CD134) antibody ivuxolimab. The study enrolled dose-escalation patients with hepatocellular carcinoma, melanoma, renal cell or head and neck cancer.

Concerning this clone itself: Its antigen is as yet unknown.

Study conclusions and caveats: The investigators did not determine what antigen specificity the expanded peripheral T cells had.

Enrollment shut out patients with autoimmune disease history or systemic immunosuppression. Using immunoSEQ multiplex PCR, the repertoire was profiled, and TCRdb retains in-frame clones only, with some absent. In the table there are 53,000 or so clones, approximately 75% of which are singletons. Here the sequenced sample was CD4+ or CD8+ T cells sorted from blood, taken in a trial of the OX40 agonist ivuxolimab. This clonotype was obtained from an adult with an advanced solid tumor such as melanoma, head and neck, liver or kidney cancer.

As DNA, the CDR3 is TGTGCCAGCAGCTCCCGCCAACGGCTGAATGAGCAGTTCTTC. Translating it yields CASSSRQRLNEQFF. The chain is built from TRBV7-2 and TRBJ2-1, with D hard to call. Germline loops: CDR1 SGHTA, CDR2 FQGNSA. The V gene lost 4 bases and the J gene lost 7 bases, with 14 bases spanning the gap. This CDR3 contains 14 residues. Variable domain in full (rest from reference TRBV7-2 and TRBJ2-1): GAGVSQSPSNKVTEKGKDVELRCDPISGHTALYWYRQSLGQGLEFLIYFQGNSAPDKSGLPSDRFSAERTGGSVSTLTIQRTQQEDSAVYLCASSSRQRLNEQFFGPGTRLTVL.